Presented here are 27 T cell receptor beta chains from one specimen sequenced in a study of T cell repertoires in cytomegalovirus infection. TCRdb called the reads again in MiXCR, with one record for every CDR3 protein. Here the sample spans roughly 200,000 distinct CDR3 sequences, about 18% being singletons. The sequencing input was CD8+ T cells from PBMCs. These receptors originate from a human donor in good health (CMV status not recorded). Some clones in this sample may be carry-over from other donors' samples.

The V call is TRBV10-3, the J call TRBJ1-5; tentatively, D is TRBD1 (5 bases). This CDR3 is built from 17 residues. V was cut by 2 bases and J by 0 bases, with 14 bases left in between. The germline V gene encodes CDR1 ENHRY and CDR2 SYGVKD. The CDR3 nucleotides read TGTGCCATCAGTGAGGTGTCCGGGGGAGGTAGCAATCAGCCCCAGCATTTT. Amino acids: CAISEVSGGGSNQPQHF.

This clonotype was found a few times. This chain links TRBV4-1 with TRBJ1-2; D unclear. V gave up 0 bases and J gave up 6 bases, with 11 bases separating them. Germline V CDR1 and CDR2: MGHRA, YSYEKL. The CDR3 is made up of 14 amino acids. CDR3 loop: CASSQEVRGDGYTF. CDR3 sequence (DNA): TGCGCCAGCAGCCAAGAGGTCCGGGGTGATGGCTACACCTTC.

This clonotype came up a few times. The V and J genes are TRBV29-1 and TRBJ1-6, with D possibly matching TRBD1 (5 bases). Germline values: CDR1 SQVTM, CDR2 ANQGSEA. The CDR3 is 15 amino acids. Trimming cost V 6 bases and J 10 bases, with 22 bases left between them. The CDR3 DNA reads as TGCAGCGTGAGGTCCGGTCCAGGGTGGGAATCACCCCTCCACTTT. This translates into CSVRSGPGWESPLHF.

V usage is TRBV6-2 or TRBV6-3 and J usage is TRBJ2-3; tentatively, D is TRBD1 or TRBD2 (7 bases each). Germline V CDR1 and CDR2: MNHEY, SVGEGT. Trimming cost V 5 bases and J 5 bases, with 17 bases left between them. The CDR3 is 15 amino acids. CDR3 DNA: TGTGCCAGCAGTACCGCGACAGGGAGGGAAGATACGCAGTATTTT. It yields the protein CASSTATGREDTQYF.

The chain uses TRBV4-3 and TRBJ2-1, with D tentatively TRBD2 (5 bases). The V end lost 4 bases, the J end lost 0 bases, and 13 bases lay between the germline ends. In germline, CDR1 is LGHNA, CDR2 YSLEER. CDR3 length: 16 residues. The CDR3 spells CASSLLPSGSYNEQFF. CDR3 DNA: TGCGCCAGCAGCCTACTCCCCAGCGGCTCCTACAATGAGCAGTTCTTC.

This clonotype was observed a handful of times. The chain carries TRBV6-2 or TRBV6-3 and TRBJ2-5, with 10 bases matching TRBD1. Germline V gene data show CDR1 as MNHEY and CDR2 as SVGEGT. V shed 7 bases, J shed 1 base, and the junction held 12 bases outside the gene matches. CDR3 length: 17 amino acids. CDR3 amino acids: CASTPPPGQGIQETQYF. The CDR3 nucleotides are TGTGCCAGCACTCCACCTCCGGGACAGGGGATCCAAGAGACCCAGTACTTC.

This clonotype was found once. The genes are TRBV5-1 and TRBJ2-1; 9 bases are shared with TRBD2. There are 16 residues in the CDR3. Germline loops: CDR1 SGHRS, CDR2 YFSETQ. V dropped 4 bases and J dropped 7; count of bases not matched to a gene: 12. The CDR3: CASSLEGLAKGNEQFF. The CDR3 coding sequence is TGCGCCAGCAGCCTTGAGGGACTAGCAAAGGGAAATGAGCAGTTCTTC.

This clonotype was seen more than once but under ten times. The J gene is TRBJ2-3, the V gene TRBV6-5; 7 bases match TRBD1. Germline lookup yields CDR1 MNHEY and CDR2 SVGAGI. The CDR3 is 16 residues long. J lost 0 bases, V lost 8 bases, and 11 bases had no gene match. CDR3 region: CASAWDSYTSTDTQYF. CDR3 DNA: TGTGCCAGCGCCTGGGACAGTTATACTAGCACAGATACGCAGTATTTT.

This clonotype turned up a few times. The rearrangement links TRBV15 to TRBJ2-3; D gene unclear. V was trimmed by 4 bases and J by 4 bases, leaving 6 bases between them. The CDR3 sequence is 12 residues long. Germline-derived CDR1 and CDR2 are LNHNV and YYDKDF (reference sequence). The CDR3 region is CATSKRADTQYF. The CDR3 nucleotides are TGTGCCACCAGCAAGAGAGCAGATACGCAGTATTTT.

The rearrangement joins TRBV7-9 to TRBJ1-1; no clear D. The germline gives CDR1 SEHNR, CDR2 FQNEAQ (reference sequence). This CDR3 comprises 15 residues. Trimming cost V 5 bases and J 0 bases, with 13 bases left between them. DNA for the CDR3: TGTGCCAGCAGCGCTGGACCTCGAGTGAACACTGAAGCTTTCTTT. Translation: CASSAGPRVNTEAFF. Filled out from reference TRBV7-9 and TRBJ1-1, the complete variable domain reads DTGVSQNPRHKITKRGQNVTFRCDPISEHNRLYWYRQTLGQGPEFLTYFQNEAQLEKSRLLSDRFSAERPKGSFSTLEIQRTEQGDSAMYLCASSAGPRVNTEAFFGQGTRLTVV.

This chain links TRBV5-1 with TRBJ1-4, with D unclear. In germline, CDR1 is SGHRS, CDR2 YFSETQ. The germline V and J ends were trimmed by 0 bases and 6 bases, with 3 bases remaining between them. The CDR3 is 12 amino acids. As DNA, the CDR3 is TGCGCCAGCAGCTTGGACGATGAAAAACTGTTTTTT. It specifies CASSLDDEKLFF.

CDR3 loop: CASIIPSLDPGNTIYF. The CDR3 coding sequence is TGTGCCAGCATAATCCCCTCGCTCGATCCTGGAAACACCATATATTTT. The chain combines TRBV6-6 with TRBJ1-3; no clear D. CDR3 length: 16 residues. V dropped 7 bases and J dropped 2 bases, with 18 bases sitting between them. Germline V gives CDR1 MNHNY, CDR2 SVGAGI (reference sequence).

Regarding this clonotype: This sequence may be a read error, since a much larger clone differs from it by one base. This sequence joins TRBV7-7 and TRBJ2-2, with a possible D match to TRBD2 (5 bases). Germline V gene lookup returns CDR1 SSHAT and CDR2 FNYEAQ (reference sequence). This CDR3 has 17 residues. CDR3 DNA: TGTGCCAGCAGCTCCGGACCCCCGGAAGCAAGCACCGGGGAGCTGTATTTT. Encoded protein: CASSSGPPEASTGELYF.

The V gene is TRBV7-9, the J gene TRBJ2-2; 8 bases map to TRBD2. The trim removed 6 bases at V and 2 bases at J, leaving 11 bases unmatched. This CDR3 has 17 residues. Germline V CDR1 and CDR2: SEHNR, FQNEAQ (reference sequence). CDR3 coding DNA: TGTGCCAGCAGAGCGACCAGCGGGGGCCCTAACACCGGGGAGCTGTTTTTT. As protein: CASRATSGGPNTGELFF.

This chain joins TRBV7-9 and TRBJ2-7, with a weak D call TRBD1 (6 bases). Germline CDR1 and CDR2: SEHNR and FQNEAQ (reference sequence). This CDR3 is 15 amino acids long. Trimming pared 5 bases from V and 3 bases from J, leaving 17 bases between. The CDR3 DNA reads TGTGCCAGCAGCACGCAGGACAGTTCGAGCTACGAGCAGTACTTC. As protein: CASSTQDSSSYEQYF.

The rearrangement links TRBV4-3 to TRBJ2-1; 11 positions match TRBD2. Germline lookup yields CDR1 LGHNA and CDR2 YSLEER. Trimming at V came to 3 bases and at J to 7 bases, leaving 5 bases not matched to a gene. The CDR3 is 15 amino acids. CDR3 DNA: TGCGCCAGCAGCCATGTAGCGGGGGGGGGTAATGAGCAGTTCTTC. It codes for CASSHVAGGGNEQFF.

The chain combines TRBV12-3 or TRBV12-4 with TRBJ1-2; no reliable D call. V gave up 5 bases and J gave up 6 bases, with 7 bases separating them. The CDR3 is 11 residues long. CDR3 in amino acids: CASSNGNGYTF. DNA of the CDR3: TGTGCCAGCAGTAACGGGAATGGCTACACCTTC.

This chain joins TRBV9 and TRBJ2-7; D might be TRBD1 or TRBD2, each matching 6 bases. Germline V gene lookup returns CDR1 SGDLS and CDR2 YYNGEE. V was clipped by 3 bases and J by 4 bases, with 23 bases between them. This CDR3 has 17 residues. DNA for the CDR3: TGTGCCAGCAGCGGGGACGTTTTCGGGGGCTCGAATTACGAGCAGTACTTC. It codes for CASSGDVFGGSNYEQYF.

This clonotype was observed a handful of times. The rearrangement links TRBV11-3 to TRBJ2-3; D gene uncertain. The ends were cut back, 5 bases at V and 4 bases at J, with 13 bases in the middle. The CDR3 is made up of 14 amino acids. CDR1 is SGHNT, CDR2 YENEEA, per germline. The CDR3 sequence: CASSLPSFPDTQYF. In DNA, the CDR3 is TGTGCCAGCAGCCTCCCCAGTTTTCCAGATACGCAGTATTTT.

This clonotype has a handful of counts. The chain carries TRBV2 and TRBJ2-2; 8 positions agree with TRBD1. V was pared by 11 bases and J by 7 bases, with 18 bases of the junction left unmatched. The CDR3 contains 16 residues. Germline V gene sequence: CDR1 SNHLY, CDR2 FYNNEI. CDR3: CAAARRSDREDGELFF. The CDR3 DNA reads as TGTGCCGCGGCCCGCCGTTCGGACAGGGAAGACGGGGAGCTGTTTTTT.

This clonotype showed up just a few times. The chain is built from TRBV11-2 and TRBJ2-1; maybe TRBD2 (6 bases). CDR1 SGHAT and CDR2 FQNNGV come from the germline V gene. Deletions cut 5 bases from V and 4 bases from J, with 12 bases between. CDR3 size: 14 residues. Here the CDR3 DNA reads TGTGCCAGCAGCCCCCACGGGAGTTACAATGAGCAGTTCTTC. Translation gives CASSPHGSYNEQFF.

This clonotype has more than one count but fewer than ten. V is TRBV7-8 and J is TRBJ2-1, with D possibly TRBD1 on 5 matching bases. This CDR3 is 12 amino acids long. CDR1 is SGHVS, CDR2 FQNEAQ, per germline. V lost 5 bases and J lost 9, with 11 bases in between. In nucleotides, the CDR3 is TGTGCCAGCAGCCTGGACAACAGTGAGCAGTTCTTC. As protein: CASSLDNSEQFF. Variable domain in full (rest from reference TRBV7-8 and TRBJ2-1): GAGVSQSPRYKVAKRGQDVALRCDPISGHVSLFWYQQALGQGPEFLTYFQNEAQLDKSGLPSDRFFAERPEGSVSTLKIQRTQQEDSAVYLCASSLDNSEQFFGPGTRLTVL.

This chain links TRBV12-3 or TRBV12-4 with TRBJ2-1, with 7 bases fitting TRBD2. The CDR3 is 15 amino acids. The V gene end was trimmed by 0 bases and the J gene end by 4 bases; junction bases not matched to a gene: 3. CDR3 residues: CASSLAGGLYNEQFF. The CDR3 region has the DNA TGTGCCAGCAGTTTAGCGGGGGGGTTATACAATGAGCAGTTCTTC.

Here the CDR3 reads CASSVEPASYEQYF. CDR3 bases: TGTGCCAGCAGCGTAGAACCGGCCTCCTACGAGCAGTACTTC. The chain combines TRBV9 with TRBJ2-7; D remains ambiguous. Germline lookup yields CDR1 SGDLS and CDR2 YYNGEE. The CDR3 is 14 residues long. The germline V and J ends were trimmed by 0 bases and 0 bases, with 7 bases remaining between them.

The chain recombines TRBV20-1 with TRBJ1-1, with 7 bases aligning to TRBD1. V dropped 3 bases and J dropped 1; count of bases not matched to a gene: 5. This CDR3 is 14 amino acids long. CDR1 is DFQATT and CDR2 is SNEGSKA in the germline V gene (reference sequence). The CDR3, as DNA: TGCAGTGCTAGGAAGACAGGGAGGAACACTGAAGCTTTCTTT. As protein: CSARKTGRNTEAFF.

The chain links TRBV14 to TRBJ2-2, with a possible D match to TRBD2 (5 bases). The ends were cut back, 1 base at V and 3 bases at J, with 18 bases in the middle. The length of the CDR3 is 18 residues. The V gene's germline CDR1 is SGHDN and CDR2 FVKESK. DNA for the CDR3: TGTGCCAGCAGCCAAGTTCTGGCGACTTTGAGGGACACCGGGGAGCTGTTTTTT. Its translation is CASSQVLATLRDTGELFF.

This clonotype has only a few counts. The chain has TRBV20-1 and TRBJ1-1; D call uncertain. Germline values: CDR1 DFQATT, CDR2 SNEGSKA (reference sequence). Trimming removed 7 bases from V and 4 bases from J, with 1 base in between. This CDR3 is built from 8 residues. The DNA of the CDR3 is TGCAGTGTCACTGAAGCTTTCTTT. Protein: CSVTEAFF.